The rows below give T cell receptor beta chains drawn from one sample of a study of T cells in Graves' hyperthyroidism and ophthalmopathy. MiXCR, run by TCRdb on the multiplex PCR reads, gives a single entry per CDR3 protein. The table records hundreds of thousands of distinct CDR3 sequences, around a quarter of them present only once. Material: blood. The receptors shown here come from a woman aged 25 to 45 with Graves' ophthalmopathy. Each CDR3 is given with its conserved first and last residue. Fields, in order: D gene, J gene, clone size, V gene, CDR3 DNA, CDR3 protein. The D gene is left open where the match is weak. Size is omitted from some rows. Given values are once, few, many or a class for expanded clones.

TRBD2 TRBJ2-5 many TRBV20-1 TGCAGTGCTCCCGGGCGAGCGGGAAGAGGAGAGACCCAGTACTTC CSAPGRAGRGETQYF
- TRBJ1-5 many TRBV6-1 TGTGCCAGCAGGGGACGTCCGGATGTTCAGCCCCAGCATTTT CASRGRPDVQPQHF
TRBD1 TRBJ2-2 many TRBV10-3 TGTGCCATCAAAGGACAGGGGGCGTTGAACACCGGGGAGCTGTTTTTT CAIKGQGALNTGELFF
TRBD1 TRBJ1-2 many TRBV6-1 TGTGCCAGCAGTGAGTTTTCCGGGACAGTGGATGGCTACACCTTC CASSEFSGTVDGYTF
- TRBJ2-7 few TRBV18 TGTGCCAGCTCAACCGGGACACTCCACGAGCAGTACTTC CASSTGTLHEQYF
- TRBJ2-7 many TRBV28 TGTGCCAGCACCTCCCAGGAAACCGAGCAGTACTTC CASTSQETEQYF
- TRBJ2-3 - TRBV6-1 TGTGCCAGCAGTCAATCTAGCGCAGATACGCAGTATTTT CASSQSSADTQYF
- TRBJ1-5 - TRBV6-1 TGTGCCAGTAGACAGAAGAAGAGCCTGTATAGCAATCAGCCCCAGCATTTT CASRQKKSLYSNQPQHF
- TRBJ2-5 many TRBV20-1 TGCAGTGCTAGAGATTCGAGGGTTACGGAGACCCAGTACTTC CSARDSRVTETQYF
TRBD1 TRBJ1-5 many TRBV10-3 TGTGCCATCGGACAGGGGGGAAGCAATCAGCCCCAGCATTTT CAIGQGGSNQPQHF
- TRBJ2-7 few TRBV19 TGTGCCAGTAGTCCCAACCCGGGGGTCTACGAGCAGTACTTC CASSPNPGVYEQYF
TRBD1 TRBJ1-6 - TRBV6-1 TGTGCCAGCAGTGATATCGGGACAGTTAATAATTCACCCCTCCACTTT CASSDIGTVNNSPLHF
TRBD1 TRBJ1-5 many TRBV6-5 TGTGCCAGCAGTTACCGCCACACGTTTGGACAGGGTTTTGGGAGTAATCAGCCCCAGCATTTT CASSYRHTFGQGFGSNQPQHF
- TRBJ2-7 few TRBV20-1 TGCAGGGCCAAACTCGCTGGAGTTTACGAGCAGTACTTC CRAKLAGVYEQYF
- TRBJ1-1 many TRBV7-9 TGTGCCAGCAGTACCGGACAGTCGAACACTGAAGCTTTCTTT CASSTGQSNTEAFF
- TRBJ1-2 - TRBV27 TGTGCCAGCGGATACCAGGGATCCATTCTGGTCTACACCTTC CASGYQGSILVYTF
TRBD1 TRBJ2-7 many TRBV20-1 TGCAGTGCTAGAGCTGGGACAGGGCCGCACGAGCAGTACTTC CSARAGTGPHEQYF
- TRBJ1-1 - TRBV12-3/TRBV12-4 TGTGCCAGCAGCCCTGCCCGGGGCACTGAAGCTTTCTTT CASSPARGTEAFF
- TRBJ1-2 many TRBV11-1 TGTGCCAGCAGCTTAACAACTCAACACTGGAGTGGCTACACCTTC CASSLTTQHWSGYTF
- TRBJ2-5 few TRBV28 TGTGCCAGCAGTTTTCTGTGGGGGGGGCAAAAGGAGACCCAGTACTTC CASSFLWGGQKETQYF